This TCR beta chain was identified during a study of blood T cell repertoires in COVID-19. Study summary: Some COVID-19 samples were acute and others convalescent; all came from the United States, Italy and Spain. Sample material is recorded as cDNA or gDNA derived from T cells, B-cell-depleted T cells, or PBMCs.

The CDR3 spans 19 residues. Germline CDR1 is LGHNT and CDR2 is FRNRAP. The ends were cut back, 1 base at V and 1 base at J, with 20 bases in the middle. The authors' processing: Nucleated cell number was recorded as an estimate derived from reference gene primer amplification. TCRdb's copy holds only in-frame clones and misses some; the assay was immunoSEQ multiplex PCR. The DNA gave D and trimming, while V, J and clone size come from that table. The sample has under 95,000 clones; around 80% are singletons. This clone has a count of ten or more. The chain has TRBV12-5 and TRBJ2-1, with D possibly matching TRBD1 (6 bases). Sequences were obtained from peripheral blood. The origin of this receptor is a man aged 60-69 years with active or convalescent COVID-19. CDR3 in amino acids: CASGLAPRDTFMSYNEQFF. The CDR3 DNA follows: TGTGCTAGTGGTTTGGCCCCTCGGGACACCTTCATGTCCTACAATGAGCAGTTCTTC.